A selection of T cell receptor beta chains follows, all from one sample in a study of vaccination and CD4 T cells after COVID-19. TCRdb reprocessed the PCR reads with MiXCR, giving one entry per CDR3 protein. The data show approximately 11,000 distinct CDR3 sequences, with under 85% seen just once and around 20% held by the top ten. These TCRs' antigens remain unknown. Sequenced input: CD4+ T cells from blood, cultured in vitro. The receptors stem from a human donor who had recovered from COVID-19. Both conserved end residues are part of each CDR3. A D gene is named only where the DNA matches it firmly. The size of a clone is reported for some rows only, either as once, few or many, or as a class for expanded clones.

v_call,j_call,d_call,clone_size,cdr3_nt,cdr3_aa
TRBV30,TRBJ1-5,TRBD1,NA,TGTGCCTGGACCCCAGGGGGGAGACAGCCCCAGCATTTT,CAWTPGGRQPQHF
TRBV11-2,TRBJ1-2,NA,NA,TGTGCCAGCAGCCTGCCAGGGGCTCGGGGCTACACCTTC,CASSLPGARGYTF
TRBV20-1,TRBJ1-6,NA,NA,TGCAGTGCTGGAGCAACCCAGGGGAGTAATTCACCCCTCCACTTT,CSAGATQGSNSPLHF
TRBV29-1,TRBJ1-2,TRBD1,NA,TGCAGCGTCAGGGACAGGGCTTTCTATGGCTACACCTTC,CSVRDRAFYGYTF
TRBV7-2,TRBJ1-2,NA,once,TGTGCCAGCAGCTCGAACAGCTATGGCTACACCTTC,CASSSNSYGYTF
TRBV7-2,TRBJ1-2,NA,NA,TGTGCCAGCAGCTTAGTCGGGGGTTTGGGAGGCTACACCTTC,CASSLVGGLGGYTF
TRBV7-2,TRBJ2-1,TRBD2,NA,TGTGCCAGCAGGAAATACAGCGGGGCCCCCCGACCCCCTTACAATGAGCAGTTCTTC,CASRKYSGAPRPPYNEQFF
TRBV11-2,TRBJ1-2,NA,NA,TGTGCCAGCAGCCACGGGACGGGACGGATTAACTATGGCTACACCTTC,CASSHGTGRINYGYTF
TRBV7-9,TRBJ2-4,TRBD2,NA,TGTGCCAGCAGCTTGGAAGGGTCTACTAGCGCGCTAGCCAAAAACATTCAGTACTTC,CASSLEGSTSALAKNIQYF
TRBV28,TRBJ1-2,TRBD1,NA,TGTGCCAGCAGTTTACGGACAGGTGGCTACACCTTC,CASSLRTGGYTF
TRBV7-2,TRBJ1-1,NA,NA,TGTGCCAGCAGCTTACGAGTGGGAGGTCGGGGCGGCACTGAAGCTTTCTTT,CASSLRVGGRGGTEAFF
TRBV7-2,TRBJ1-1,NA,once,TGTGCCAGCAGCTTAGTTGCAGCGGGAACGGCCGCGAACACTGAAGCTTTCTTT,CASSLVAAGTAANTEAFF
TRBV20-1,TRBJ2-1,NA,once,TGCAGTGCTCGCCAGGGGGGTTCCTACAATGAGCAGTTCTTC,CSARQGGSYNEQFF
TRBV2,TRBJ2-3,TRBD1,NA,TGTGCCAGCCGGACAGGGGACACCTATCGTACGCAGTATTTT,CASRTGDTYRTQYF
TRBV25-1,TRBJ1-6,NA,NA,TGTGCCAGCCTGGGACCATGGAATTCACCCCTCCACTTT,CASLGPWNSPLHF
TRBV20-1,TRBJ1-1,TRBD1,NA,TGCAGTGCCGAGCCGACAGACAGGGTGAACACTGAAGCTTTCTTT,CSAEPTDRVNTEAFF
TRBV20-1,TRBJ2-7,NA,few,TGCAGTGCTAGAAGGGCAGGGCCTCTGTACGAGCAGTACTTC,CSARRAGPLYEQYF
TRBV2,TRBJ2-3,TRBD2,NA,TGTGCCAGCAGTGACCGGACTAGCGCCTTCACAGATACGCAGTATTTT,CASSDRTSAFTDTQYF
TRBV27,TRBJ2-5,NA,NA,TGTGCCAGCAGTTTAGCAGGCTCCCAAGAGACCCAGTACTTC,CASSLAGSQETQYF
TRBV7-2,TRBJ2-3,TRBD2,NA,TGTGCCAGCAGCCGAGGGGGGGCGGGGGGTACGCAGTATTTT,CASSRGGAGGTQYF
TRBV4-2,TRBJ2-1,NA,NA,TGTGCCAGCAGCCCTTTTATGAGCCACAATGAGCAGTTCTTC,CASSPFMSHNEQFF
TRBV6-1,TRBJ1-2,NA,few,TGTGCCAGCAGCATTCCGGCAAACTATGGCTACACCTTC,CASSIPANYGYTF
TRBV28,TRBJ2-7,TRBD2,NA,TGTGCCAGCAGTATACCTAGCGGGAGGGCCCTCTACGAGCAGTACTTC,CASSIPSGRALYEQYF
TRBV19,TRBJ2-3,TRBD1,NA,TGTGCCAGTAGGAAGGGGGCTAGCACAGATACGCAGTATTTT,CASRKGASTDTQYF
TRBV20-1,TRBJ2-7,NA,medium-sized,TGCAGTGCTCCCGGGACACTCTACGAGCAGTACTTC,CSAPGTLYEQYF
TRBV20-1,TRBJ2-3,TRBD2,NA,TGCAGTGCTAGAGTTCCCTTAATAGCGGGAGTGCGGGACACAGATACGCAGTATTTT,CSARVPLIAGVRDTDTQYF
TRBV2,TRBJ2-2,NA,once,TGTGCCAGCAGTAAGGCCGGGACCACGAACACCGGGGAGCTGTTTTTT,CASSKAGTTNTGELFF
TRBV7-2,TRBJ2-7,TRBD1,NA,TGTGCCAGCAACCCGCCCGGGACAGGGGACCACGAGCAGTACTTC,CASNPPGTGDHEQYF
TRBV7-8,TRBJ1-1,NA,NA,TGTGCCAGCAGCAGACAGCGTGACACTGAAGCTTTCTTT,CASSRQRDTEAFF
TRBV20-1,TRBJ2-7,NA,NA,TGCAGTGCTAGATTGTTTGGGGGACGCCTTCCCTACGAGCAGTACTTC,CSARLFGGRLPYEQYF
TRBV6-5,TRBJ1-1,NA,NA,TGTGCCAGCAGTTACGGCATGAACACTGAAGCTTTCTTT,CASSYGMNTEAFF
TRBV21-1,TRBJ1-1,NA,NA,TGTGCCAGCAGCAAAGCGCGGGGACAGATATTGAACACTGAAGCTTTCTTT,CASSKARGQILNTEAFF
TRBV20-1,TRBJ1-2,NA,NA,TGCAGTGCTAGAGTCCCCGACAGGAGCCGTTCAAACAAGGGCTATGGCTACACCTTC,CSARVPDRSRSNKGYGYTF
TRBV6-2/TRBV6-3,TRBJ2-5,NA,once,TGTGCCAGCAGTCCTGGGGTAAGGAGAGACAGCTTCTTCAAAGAGACCCAGTACTTC,CASSPGVRRDSFFKETQYF
TRBV7-2,TRBJ1-1,TRBD1,NA,TGTGCCGGCTGGGACAGGGCGAACACTGAAGCTTTCTTT,CAGWDRANTEAFF